This T cell receptor (beta chain) was sequenced in a study of T cells after yellow fever vaccination. 5'RACE template switching generated TCR cDNA, adding a universal primer site and UMIs. TCRdb independently ran MiXCR on the 5' RACE reads; one entry per CDR3 protein. The table records 450,000 to 550,000 distinct CDR3 sequences, 20% to 25% of them present only once. Losses at the gene ends were 5 bases for V and 3 bases for J; bases not matched to a gene: 6. This CDR3 spans 14 amino acids. V and J are TRBV12-3 or TRBV12-4 and TRBJ2-5; 7 bases align to TRBD1. The sequence was collected from a man aged 18 to 30 who received the YFV17D yellow fever vaccine. The material sequenced was PBMCs, taken roughly 23 days after the first yellow fever vaccination. DNA for the CDR3: TGTGCCAGCAGTCTCTACAGGGGTGAAGAGACCCAGTACTTC. Amino acids: CASSLYRGEETQYF.